This T cell receptor (beta chain) was recorded in a study of cytomegalovirus exposure and HLA in healthy donors. Study conclusions and caveats: There were under 200 TCR beta chains listed as cytomegalovirus-associated. An ancestry cluster, one associated with Asian ancestry, reportedly showed fewer N-insertions than the 666-donor mean in a later analysis.

As concerns this clone: Its antigen is undetermined.

PCR amplification relied on 60 Vbeta primers (plus 13 Jbeta primers). TCRdb's copy holds only in-frame clones and misses some; the assay was immunoSEQ multiplex PCR. The table records 150,000 to 200,000 clones, roughly four fifths of them present only once. CDR3 length: 15 residues. Germline V gives CDR1 SEHNR, CDR2 FQNEAQ (reference sequence). J lost 4 bases, V lost 6 bases, and 10 bases had no gene match. The sequence came from a girl aged 5 to 17 in good health and CMV-seropositive. V and J are TRBV7-9 and TRBJ2-5, with TRBD1 matching over 8 bases. Sequencing input: PBMCs. CDR3 nucleotides: TGTGCCAGCAGTTCCTGGACAGGGCATGGAGAGACCCAGTACTTC. Its protein is CASSSWTGHGETQYF.